This T cell receptor beta chain was captured by sequencing in a study of technical replicates of blood from four donors (dated by TCRdb to between 2016 and 2019). With respect to this clone: Its binding antigen is unknown. The record has no base qualities; no much larger clone is one base away.

Libraries were built with the immunoSEQ multiplex PCR assay. In its TCRdb copy, this immuneACCESS table keeps in-frame sequences only and misses some clones. Where compared with another copy, unresolved V genes explain less than half of these, and the others have no known cause. The sample table contains about 75,000 clones; only one count was recorded for 75% to 95% of them. Around 0.34% of the sample belongs to the ten largest clones. The specimen was T cells isolated from PBMCs. The sequence derives from a human donor in good health. Some clones in this sample may be carry-over from other donors' samples.

The CDR3 region has the sequence CASSEGLQATDTQYF. The nucleotide sequence is given as TGTGCCAGCAGTGAAGGCCTCCAGGCCACAGATACGCAGTATTTT. The sequence joins TRBV2 to TRBJ2-3; the D gene cannot be resolved reliably. The CDR1 and CDR2 encoded by the germline V gene are SNHLY and FYNNEI. Taken from cysteine to phenylalanine, the CDR3 has 15 residues. The only DNA kept is the CDR3, 45 bases in frame from the first base. Trimming removed 1 base from V and 2 bases from J, leaving 10 bases between the germline ends.